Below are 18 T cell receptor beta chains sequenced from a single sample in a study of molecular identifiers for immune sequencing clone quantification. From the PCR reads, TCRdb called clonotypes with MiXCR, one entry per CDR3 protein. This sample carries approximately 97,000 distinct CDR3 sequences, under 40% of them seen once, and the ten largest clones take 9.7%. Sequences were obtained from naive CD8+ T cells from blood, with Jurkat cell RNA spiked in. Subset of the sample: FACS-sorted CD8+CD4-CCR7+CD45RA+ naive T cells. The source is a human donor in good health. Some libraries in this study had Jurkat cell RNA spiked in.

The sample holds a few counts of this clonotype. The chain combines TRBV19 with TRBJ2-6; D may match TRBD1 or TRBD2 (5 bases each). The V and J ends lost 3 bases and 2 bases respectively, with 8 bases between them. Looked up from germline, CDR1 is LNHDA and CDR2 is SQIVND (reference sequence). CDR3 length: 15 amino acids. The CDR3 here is CASSIGAAGANVLTF. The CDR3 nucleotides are TGTGCCAGTAGTATCGGGGCTGCTGGGGCCAACGTCCTGACTTTC.

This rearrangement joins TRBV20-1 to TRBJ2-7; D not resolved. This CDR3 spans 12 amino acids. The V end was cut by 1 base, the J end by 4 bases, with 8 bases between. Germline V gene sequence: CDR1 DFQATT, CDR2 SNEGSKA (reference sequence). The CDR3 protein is CSARARIYEQYF. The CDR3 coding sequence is TGCAGTGCTAGAGCTAGAATATACGAGCAGTACTTC.

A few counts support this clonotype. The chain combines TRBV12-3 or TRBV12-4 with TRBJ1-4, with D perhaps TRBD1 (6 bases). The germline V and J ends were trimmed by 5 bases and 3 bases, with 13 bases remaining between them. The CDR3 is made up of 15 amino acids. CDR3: CASSPDGGPNEKLFF. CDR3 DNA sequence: TGTGCCAGCAGTCCAGACGGGGGGCCTAATGAAAAACTGTTTTTT.

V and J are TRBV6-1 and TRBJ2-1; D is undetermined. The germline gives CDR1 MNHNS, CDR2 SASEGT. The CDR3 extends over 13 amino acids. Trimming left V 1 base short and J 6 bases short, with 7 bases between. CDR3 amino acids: CASSEVVLNEQFF. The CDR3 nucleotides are TGTGCCAGCAGTGAAGTGGTTCTCAATGAGCAGTTCTTC.

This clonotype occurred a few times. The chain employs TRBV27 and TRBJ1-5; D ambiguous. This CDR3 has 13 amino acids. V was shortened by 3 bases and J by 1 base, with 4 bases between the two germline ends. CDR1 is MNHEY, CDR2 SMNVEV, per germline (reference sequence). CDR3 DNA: TGTGCCAGCAGTTTGAGGAGCAATCAGCCCCAGCATTTT. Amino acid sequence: CASSLRSNQPQHF.

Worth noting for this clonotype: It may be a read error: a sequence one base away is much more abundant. The CDR3 here is CASSEIAGTKSNIQYF. CDR3 coding DNA: TGTGCCAGCAGTGAAATCGCCGGGACTAAAAGCAACATTCAGTACTTC. V gene TRBV6-1 combines with J gene TRBJ2-4, with TRBD2 matching 7 bases. This CDR3 spans 16 amino acids. Germline lookup yields CDR1 MNHNS and CDR2 SASEGT. Trimming removed 2 bases from V and 7 bases from J; junction bases left unmatched: 11.

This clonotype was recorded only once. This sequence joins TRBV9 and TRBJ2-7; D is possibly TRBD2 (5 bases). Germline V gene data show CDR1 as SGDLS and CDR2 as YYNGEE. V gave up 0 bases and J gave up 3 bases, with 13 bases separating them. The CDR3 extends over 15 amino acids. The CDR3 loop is CASSVDGNLNYEQYF. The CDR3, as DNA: TGTGCCAGCAGCGTAGACGGGAACCTCAACTACGAGCAGTACTTC.

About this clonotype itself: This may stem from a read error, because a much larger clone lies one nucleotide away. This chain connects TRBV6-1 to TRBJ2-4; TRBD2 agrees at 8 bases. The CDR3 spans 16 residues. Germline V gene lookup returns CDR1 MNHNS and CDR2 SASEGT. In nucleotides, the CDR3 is TGTGCCAGCAGTGAACTCCGAGGACTAGCCAAAAACAATCAGTACTTC. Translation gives CASSELRGLAKNNQYF.

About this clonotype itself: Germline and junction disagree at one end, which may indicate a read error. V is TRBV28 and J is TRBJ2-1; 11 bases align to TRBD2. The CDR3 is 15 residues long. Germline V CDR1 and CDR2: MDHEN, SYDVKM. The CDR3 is CASGFGTSGGDEQFF. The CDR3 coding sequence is TGTGCCAGCGGTTTTGGCACTAGCGGGGGCGATGAGCAGTTCTTC.

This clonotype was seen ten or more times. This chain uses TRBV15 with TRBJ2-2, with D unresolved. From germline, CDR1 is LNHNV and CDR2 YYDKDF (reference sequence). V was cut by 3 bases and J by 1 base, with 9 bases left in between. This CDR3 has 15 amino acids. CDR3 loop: CATSSPAENTGELFF. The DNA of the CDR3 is TGTGCCACCAGCAGCCCCGCGGAGAACACCGGGGAGCTGTTTTTT.

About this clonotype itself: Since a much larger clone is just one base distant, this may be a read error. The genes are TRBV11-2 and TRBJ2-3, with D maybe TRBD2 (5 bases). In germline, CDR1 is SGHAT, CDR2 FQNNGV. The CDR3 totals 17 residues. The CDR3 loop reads CANSPGYSGFMADTQYF. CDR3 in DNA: TGTGCCAACAGCCCCGGGTACAGCGGATTCATGGCAGATACGCAGTATTTT.

The CDR3 region is CASSLGQGPQETQYF. CDR3 nucleotides: TGTGCCAGCAGCTTAGGGCAGGGTCCCCAAGAGACCCAGTACTTC. The rearrangement uses TRBV7-9 and TRBJ2-5, with D possibly matching TRBD1 (5 bases). The CDR3 sequence is 15 residues long. V dropped 1 base and J dropped 1 base, with 10 bases sitting between them. CDR1 SEHNR and CDR2 FQNEAQ come from the germline V gene (reference sequence).

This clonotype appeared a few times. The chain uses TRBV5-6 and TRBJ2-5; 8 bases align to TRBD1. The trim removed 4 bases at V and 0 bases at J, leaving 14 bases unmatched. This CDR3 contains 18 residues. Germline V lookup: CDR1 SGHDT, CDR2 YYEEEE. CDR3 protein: CASSRGPLTGDYQETQYF. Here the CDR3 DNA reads TGTGCCAGCAGCCGTGGTCCCCTGACAGGGGATTACCAAGAGACCCAGTACTTC.

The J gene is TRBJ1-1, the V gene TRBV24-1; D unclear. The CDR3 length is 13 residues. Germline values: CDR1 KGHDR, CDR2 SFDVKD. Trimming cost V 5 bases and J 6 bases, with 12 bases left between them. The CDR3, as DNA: TGTGCCACCAGTGGGGTCGGGGAGGCTGAAGCTTTCTTT. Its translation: CATSGVGEAEAFF.

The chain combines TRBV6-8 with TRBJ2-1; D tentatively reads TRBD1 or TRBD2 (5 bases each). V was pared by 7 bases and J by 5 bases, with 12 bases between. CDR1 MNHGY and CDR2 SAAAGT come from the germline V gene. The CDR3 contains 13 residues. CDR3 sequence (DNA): TGTGCCAGCACCCGGGACCTACACAATGAGCAGTTCTTC. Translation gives CASTRDLHNEQFF.

The CDR3: CSARALLSGGRGGKNIQYF. The CDR3, as DNA: TGCAGTGCTAGAGCCCTCCTCTCTGGCGGGAGAGGCGGCAAAAACATTCAGTACTTC. This chain connects TRBV20-1 to TRBJ2-4; 7 nucleotides align to TRBD2. Germline lookup yields CDR1 DFQATT and CDR2 SNEGSKA (reference sequence). This CDR3 has 19 amino acids. Trimming cost V 1 base and J 3 bases; bases outside gene matches: 18.

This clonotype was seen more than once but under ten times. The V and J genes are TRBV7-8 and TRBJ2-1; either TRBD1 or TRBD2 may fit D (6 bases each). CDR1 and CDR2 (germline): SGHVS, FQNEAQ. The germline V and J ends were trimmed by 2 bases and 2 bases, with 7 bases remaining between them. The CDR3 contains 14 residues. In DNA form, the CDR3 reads TGTGCCAGCAGCTTAAGGGGGGCCTACAATGAGCAGTTCTTC. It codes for CASSLRGAYNEQFF.

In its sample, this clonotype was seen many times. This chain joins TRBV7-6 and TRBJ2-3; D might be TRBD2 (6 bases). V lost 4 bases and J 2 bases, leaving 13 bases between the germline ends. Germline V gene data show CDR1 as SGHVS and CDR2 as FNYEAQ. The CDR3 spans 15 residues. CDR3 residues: CASSSTVRDTDTQYF. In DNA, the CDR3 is TGTGCCAGCAGCTCTACCGTGCGGGACACAGATACGCAGTATTTT.